The clone carrying this T cell receptor beta chain was found many times. This sample is drawn from a study of T cells in Graves' hyperthyroidism and ophthalmopathy. V dropped 8 bases and J dropped 1 base, with 9 bases sitting between them. The germline V gene has CDR1 DFQATT and CDR2 SNEGSKA (reference sequence). This CDR3 region has 12 residues. Template material for amplifying TCR beta CDR3 regions consisted of RNA transcripts. TCR CDR3 underwent first-round RT-PCR with the HTBI primer set. TCRdb itself ran the multiplex PCR reads through MiXCR, one entry per CDR3 protein. The table includes 90,000 to 120,000 distinct CDR3 sequences, roughly 15% detected once.

This TCR was recovered from a woman aged 45-60 years with Graves' hyperthyroidism. V gene TRBV20-1 combines with J gene TRBJ2-4; D is unresolved. Sequenced sample: blood. The CDR3 sequence: CSLCPAKNIQYF. As DNA, the CDR3 is TGCAGTCTCTGCCCCGCCAAAAACATTCAGTACTTC.